This T cell receptor beta chain was sequenced during a study of blood T cells in healthy people across ages. Germline V gene lookup returns CDR1 SGHTA and CDR2 FQGNSA. The CDR3 extends over 12 amino acids. V was pared by 3 bases and J by 11 bases, with 10 bases between. Regarding the study as a whole: Naive T cell percentage showed a strong correlation with TCR beta diversity. For the donors, CMV status was unknown and possibly confounded expanded clonotype changes.

This clonotype was seen a handful of times. Its antigen is unknown. A J-beta primer mix and a sample-barcoded 5' primer were used in a second PCR of roughly 6 to 11 cycles. MiXCR, applied by TCRdb to the 5' RACE reads, yields one record per CDR3 protein. The table shows a few hundred thousand distinct CDR3 sequences, with around 29% occurring only once. This sequence joins TRBV7-2 and TRBJ1-4; tentative D call: TRBD1 (5 bases). The sequenced material came from blood. This TCR derives from a woman in her sixties or seventies in good health. The CDR3 coding sequence is TGTGCCAGCAGCTTGCCAGGGAGGAAACTGTTTTTT. The encoded protein is CASSLPGRKLFF. The variable domain in full, with the rest retrieved from reference TRBV7-2 and TRBJ1-4, is GAGVSQSPSNKVTEKGKDVELRCDPISGHTALYWYRQSLGQGLEFLIYFQGNSAPDKSGLPSDRFSAERTGGSVSTLTIQRTQQEDSAVYLCASSLPGRKLFFGSGTQLSVL.